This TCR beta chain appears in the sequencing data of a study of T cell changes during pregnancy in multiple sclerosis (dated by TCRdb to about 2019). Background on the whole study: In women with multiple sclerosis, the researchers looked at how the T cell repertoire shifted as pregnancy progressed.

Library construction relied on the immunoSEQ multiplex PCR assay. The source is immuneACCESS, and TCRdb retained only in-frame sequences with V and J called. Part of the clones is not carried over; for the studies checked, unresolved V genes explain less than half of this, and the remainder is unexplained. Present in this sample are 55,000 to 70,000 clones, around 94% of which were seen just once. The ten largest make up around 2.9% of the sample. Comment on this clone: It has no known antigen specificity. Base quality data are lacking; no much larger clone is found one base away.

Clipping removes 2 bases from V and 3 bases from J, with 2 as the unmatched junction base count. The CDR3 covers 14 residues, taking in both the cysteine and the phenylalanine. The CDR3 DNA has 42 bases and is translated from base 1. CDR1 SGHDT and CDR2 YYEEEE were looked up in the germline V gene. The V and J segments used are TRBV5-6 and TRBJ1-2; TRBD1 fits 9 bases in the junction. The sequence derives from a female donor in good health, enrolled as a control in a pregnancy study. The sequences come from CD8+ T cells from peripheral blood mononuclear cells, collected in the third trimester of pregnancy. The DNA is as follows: TGTGCCAGCAGCTTCCGGACAGGGGACTATGGCTACACCTTC. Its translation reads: CASSFRTGDYGYTF.